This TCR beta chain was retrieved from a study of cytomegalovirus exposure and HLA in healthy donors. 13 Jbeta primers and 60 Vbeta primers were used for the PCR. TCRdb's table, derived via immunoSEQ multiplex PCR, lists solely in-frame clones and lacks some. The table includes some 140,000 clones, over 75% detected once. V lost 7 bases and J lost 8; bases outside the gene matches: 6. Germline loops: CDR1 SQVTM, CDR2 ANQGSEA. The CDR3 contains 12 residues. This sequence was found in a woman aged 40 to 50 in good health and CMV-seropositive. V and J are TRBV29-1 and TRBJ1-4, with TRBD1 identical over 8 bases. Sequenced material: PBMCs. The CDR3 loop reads CSAGQGSEKLFF. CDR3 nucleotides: TGCAGCGCTGGACAGGGCTCCGAAAAACTGTTTTTT.